This T cell receptor beta chain was sequenced for a study of graft-versus-host responses after intestinal transplantation. Comments on this clone: Antigen: not known.

Germline loops: CDR1 ENHRY, CDR2 SYGVKD. The CDR3 runs 14 residues. V lost 4 bases, J lost 5 bases, and 6 bases stayed unmatched. TCRdb's table, derived via immunoSEQ multiplex PCR, lists solely in-frame clones and lacks some. Altogether about 100,000 clones are present, less than 90% being singletons, with the ten largest covering about 0.93%. Study-wide points: Marrow from the recipient contained GvH clones, some of which had appeared first in ileum or blood.

The receptor was derived from a human donor who was the organ donor for an intestinal transplant. This chain connects TRBV10-3 to TRBJ2-7, with TRBD1 matching over 9 bases. This sample comprised unstimulated CD4+ T cells sorted from spleen or lymph node cells, obtained before transplant. This CDR3 is CAISGKQGAHEQYF. The CDR3 DNA is TGTGCCATCAGTGGAAAACAGGGGGCCCACGAGCAGTACTTC.